The clone carrying this T cell receptor beta chain appeared a single time. The PCR used 60 Vbeta and 13 Jbeta primers. Profiling relied on immunoSEQ multiplex PCR, and the TCRdb table lists in-frame clones only, not all of them. The top ten hold less than 9.5% of the sample, which has around 90,000 clones, about four fifths seen once. These data are taken from a study of cytomegalovirus exposure and HLA in healthy donors. The CDR3 contains 14 residues. The germline V and J ends were trimmed by 4 bases and 0 bases, with 9 bases remaining between them. In germline, CDR1 is SGDLS, CDR2 YYNGEE. What was sequenced was PBMCs. The TCR comes from a man aged 25-40 years in good health and CMV-seronegative. The chain couples TRBV9 to TRBJ2-3; D is unclear. CDR3 DNA sequence: TGTGCCAGCAGCTCCACGACTAGCACAGATACGCAGTATTTT. Encoded protein: CASSSTTSTDTQYF.